The rows below give T cell receptor beta chains drawn from one sample of a study of T cell changes during pregnancy in multiple sclerosis. The table came from immunoSEQ multiplex PCR; TCRdb's copy has only in-frame clones and leaves some out. The sample yields tens of thousands of clones, under 95% seen once. The starting material was CD4+ T cells from peripheral blood mononuclear cells, obtained after pregnancy. These receptors all stem from a female donor with multiple sclerosis, enrolled in a pregnancy study. Both conserved end residues are part of each CDR3. The order of the fields is V gene, J gene, CDR3 length, D gene, clone size, CDR3 protein, CDR3 DNA. A D gene is named only where the DNA matches it firmly. Rows give clone size only sometimes, using once, few, many, or a class for an expanded clone.

>TRBV4-1|TRBJ2-7|14|.|.
CASSPPGVSYEQYF
TGCGCCAGCAGCCCTCCCGGAGTTTCCTACGAGCAGTACTTC
>TRBV29-1|TRBJ1-1|15|.|.
CSVVFGGNMNTEAFF
TGCAGCGTTGTCTTTGGGGGGAATATGAACACTGAAGCTTTCTTT
>TRBV10-3|TRBJ1-1|12|TRBD1|few
CAIRGQGFEAFF
TGTGCCATCAGGGGACAGGGTTTTGAGGCTTTCTTT
>TRBV19|TRBJ2-3|13|TRBD1|.
CASSIAGDRTQYF
TGTGCCAGTAGTATAGCTGGGGACAGGACGCAGTATTTT
>TRBV7-3|TRBJ2-5|15|TRBD2|.
CASSPRLAGPETQYF
TGTGCCAGCAGCCCACGACTAGCTGGGCCAGAGACCCAGTACTTC
>TRBV6-1|TRBJ1-4|14|.|.
CASSEGAANEKLFF
TGTGCCAGCAGTGAGGGGGCTGCTAATGAAAAACTGTTTTTT
>TRBV16|TRBJ2-7|14|.|.
CASSQSAGSYEQYF
TGTGCCAGCAGCCAATCGGCAGGGTCCTACGAGCAGTACTTC
>TRBV5-4|TRBJ1-1|13|.|few
CASSLDMNTEAFF
TGTGCCAGCAGCTTGGACATGAACACTGAAGCTTTCTTT
>TRBV11-2|TRBJ1-3|14|.|.
CASSLVNSGNTIYF
TGTGCCAGCAGCTTAGTAAACTCTGGAAACACCATATATTTT
>TRBV6-5|TRBJ1-2|16|.|.
CASSYSRRGLNYGYTF
TGTGCCAGCAGTTACTCACGCAGGGGCCTTAACTATGGCTACACCTTC
>TRBV7-2|TRBJ2-1|16|TRBD1|.
CASSLDRQGVGNEQFF
TGTGCCAGCAGCTTAGACCGACAGGGTGTAGGCAATGAGCAGTTCTTC
>TRBV7-9|TRBJ2-2|16|.|.
CASTYHRYPNTGELFF
TGTGCCAGCACCTACCACAGGTACCCGAACACCGGGGAGCTGTTTTTT
>TRBV2|TRBJ1-1|14|TRBD1|.
CASSERQGLTEAFF
TGTGCCAGCAGTGAAAGACAGGGTTTGACTGAAGCTTTCTTT
>TRBV28|TRBJ1-2|14|TRBD1|.
CASSFTGGFYGYTF
TGTGCCAGCAGTTTTACAGGGGGCTTCTATGGCTACACCTTC
>TRBV5-1|TRBJ1-3|16|.|.
CASSLAGSALGNTIYF
TGCGCCAGCAGCTTGGCCGGCAGCGCCCTTGGAAACACCATATATTTT
>TRBV9|TRBJ2-1|15|.|.
CASSAEGTAGHEQFF
TGTGCCAGCAGCGCTGAGGGGACAGCGGGTCATGAGCAGTTCTTC
>TRBV5-4|TRBJ2-3|12|.|.
CAGHGSTDTQYF
TGTGCCGGACATGGTTCCACAGATACGCAGTATTTT
>TRBV28|TRBJ2-1|16|.|.
CASSLGTSNSYNEQFF
TGTGCCAGCAGTCTCGGGACTTCCAACTCCTACAATGAGCAGTTCTTC
>TRBV6-5|TRBJ1-2|14|.|.
CASTLDRNHYGYTF
TGTGCCAGCACCCTCGACAGGAATCACTATGGCTACACCTTC
>TRBV19|TRBJ1-1|13|.|.
CASSYRMNTEAFF
TGTGCCAGTAGTTACAGAATGAACACTGAAGCTTTCTTT